The clone carrying this T cell receptor beta chain was observed many times. What it binds is not known. This specimen belongs to a study of CD8 T cells in ankylosing spondylitis. Whole-study findings and limits: Both synovial fluid and blood in reactive arthritis had previously been reported to carry some motif variants. Matched synovial fluid from ankylosing spondylitis patients was reported to be enriched for disease-linked clones.

Trimming left V 4 bases short and J 3 bases short, with 9 bases between. The CDR3 spans 13 residues. CDR1 and CDR2 (germline): ENHRY, SYGVKD. Quantitative 5'-RACE with molecular barcodes produced the TCR beta libraries. TCRdb reprocessed the 5' RACE reads via MiXCR and lists one record per CDR3 protein. The sample lists about 240,000 distinct CDR3 sequences; around 7.8% were seen once. The clonotype originates from a male donor with ankylosing spondylitis or in good health (not recorded which). The sequencing sample was made of blood, either unsorted or a sorted T cell fraction (not recorded which). V is TRBV10-3 and J is TRBJ1-1; D not resolved. The CDR3 DNA reads as TGTGCCATCAGTGGTAGGGCGGACACTGAAGCTTTCTTT. Translation: CAISGRADTEAFF.